These 14 T cell receptor beta chains were sequenced from one sample in a study of T cell responses to AZD1222 COVID-19 vaccine. Here immunoSEQ multiplex PCR was the method, and the copy in TCRdb shows in-frame clones only, minus some. The data contain roughly 140,000 clones, approximately 90% of them seen just once; the ten biggest clones take up less than 3.5%. The sample here was peripheral blood, taken on day 0 of MenACWY control vaccination. The receptors derive from an adult in good health.

The chain combines TRBV7-6 with TRBJ1-1; possible D gene TRBD1, 6 bases. Between the trimmed V and J ends, which lost 1 base and 4 bases, there was a span of 13 bases. Germline values: CDR1 SGHVS, CDR2 FNYEAQ. The CDR3 sequence is 15 residues long. The CDR3 region is CASSLEVGGLTEAFF. The CDR3 nucleotides read TGTGCCAGCAGCTTAGAGGTGGGGGGGCTCACTGAAGCTTTCTTT. The variable domain in full, completed from reference TRBV7-6 and TRBJ1-1, reads GAGVSQSPRYKVTKRGQDVALRCDPISGHVSLYWYRQALGQGPEFLTYFNYEAQQDKSGLPNDRFSAERPEGSISTLTIQRTEQRDSAMYRCASSLEVGGLTEAFFGQGTRLTVV.

The chain has TRBV6-5 and TRBJ1-5; no definite D call. The V end was cut by 4 bases, the J end by 4 bases, with 8 bases between. This CDR3 is built from 13 residues. Germline V lookup: CDR1 MNHEY, CDR2 SVGAGI. CDR3: CASSSQQNQPQHF. The CDR3 DNA sequence: TGTGCCAGCAGTTCCCAACAGAATCAGCCCCAGCATTTT.

The chain is built from TRBV5-6 and TRBJ1-1; tentative D call: TRBD1 (5 bases). Looked up from germline, CDR1 is SGHDT and CDR2 is YYEEEE. V was pared by 4 bases and J by 3 bases, with 19 bases between. The CDR3 consists of 16 residues. CDR3 DNA sequence: TGTGCCAGCAGCCCCGTATCGGCCAGGGATGACACTGAAGCTTTCTTT. This codes for CASSPVSARDDTEAFF.

In this sample, this clone turned up once. The chain employs TRBV19 and TRBJ2-7; no reliable D call. Trimming took off 4 bases at V and 5 bases at J, with 6 bases between the two ends. Germline loops: CDR1 LNHDA, CDR2 SQIVND (reference sequence). The CDR3 has 11 residues. The CDR3, as DNA: TGTGCCAGTAGTAGCGGACACGAGCAGTACTTC. Protein product: CASSSGHEQYF.

This chain uses TRBV9 with TRBJ1-5; no clear D. The CDR3 runs to 14 residues. Germline V gene sequence: CDR1 SGDLS, CDR2 YYNGEE. Trimming took 2 bases from V and 1 from J, leaving 7 bases between them. The CDR3 region is CASSVGRSNQPQHF. The DNA of the CDR3 is TGTGCCAGCAGCGTCGGGCGGAGCAATCAGCCCCAGCATTTT.

The chain employs TRBV11-2 and TRBJ2-5; 10 nucleotides line up with TRBD2. The CDR3 length is 17 residues. Trimming at V came to 2 bases and at J to 5 bases, leaving 11 bases not matched to a gene. Germline assignment: CDR1 SGHAT and CDR2 FQNNGV. CDR3 region: CASSLNQRGGRGETQYF. The CDR3 DNA reads as TGTGCCAGCAGCTTAAACCAGCGGGGGGGCCGTGGGGAGACCCAGTACTTC.

V usage is TRBV10-3 and J usage is TRBJ2-1; D possibly corresponds to TRBD2 (7 bases). The CDR3 covers 17 residues. Germline values: CDR1 ENHRY, CDR2 SYGVKD. The V end was cut by 0 bases, the J end by 5 bases, with 17 bases between. The DNA for the CDR3 is TGTGCCATCAGTGAGTCGGGGGCGTCTAGCGGAAACAATGAGCAGTTCTTC. Amino acids: CAISESGASSGNNEQFF.

The chain links TRBV28 to TRBJ1-4; 8 bases map to TRBD1. The CDR3 has 17 amino acids. Germline CDR1 MDHEN, CDR2 SYDVKM. The V segment lost 3 bases and the J segment 5 bases; nucleotides outside the gene matches: 11. The CDR3 spells CASSFELLGQENEKLFF. CDR3 sequence (DNA): TGTGCCAGCAGTTTTGAATTATTGGGACAGGAGAATGAAAAACTGTTTTTT.

This chain connects TRBV9 to TRBJ2-7, with 8 positions matching TRBD2. The CDR3 extends over 16 amino acids. The V and J ends lost 0 bases and 6 bases, in that order; junction bases with no gene match: 11. Germline assignment: CDR1 SGDLS and CDR2 YYNGEE. CDR3 amino acids: CASSVGSSGGAVEQYF. CDR3 DNA: TGTGCCAGCAGCGTAGGTTCCTCCGGGGGGGCAGTCGAGCAGTACTTC.

This clone was counted a single time. The rearrangement links TRBV10-2 to TRBJ2-5; 8 bases line up with TRBD2. Germline V gives CDR1 WSHSY, CDR2 SAAADI. CDR3 length equals 13 residues. V trimming: 4 bases; J trimming: 7 bases; junction bases outside the gene matches: 5. CDR3 DNA: TGCGCCAGCAGTGGGCCGGGAGGGTGGACCCAGTACTTC. Protein: CASSGPGGWTQYF.

The rearrangement uses TRBV10-3 and TRBJ2-2; D is uncertain. Germline-derived CDR1 and CDR2 are ENHRY and SYGVKD. The CDR3 sequence is 12 residues long. Trimming pared 7 bases from V and 6 bases from J, leaving 9 bases between. The CDR3 DNA reads as TGTGCCATCATGAATCTCGCCGGGGAGCTGTTTTTT. Translated, it gives CAIMNLAGELFF.

This chain uses TRBV7-9 with TRBJ1-5; D possibly corresponds to TRBD1 (6 bases). V lost 1 base to trimming and J lost 4 bases, with 11 bases between them. This CDR3 region has 15 residues. Germline CDR1 reads SEHNR; CDR2 reads FQNEAQ (reference sequence). CDR3 in DNA: TGTGCCAGCAGCTTAGAGGGGGGACCTAATCAGCCCCAGCATTTT. Protein sequence: CASSLEGGPNQPQHF.

V and J are TRBV6-4 and TRBJ1-4; 10 bases fit TRBD1. The germline V gene has CDR1 MRHNA and CDR2 SNTAGT. J lost 7 bases, V lost 6 bases, and 5 bases had no gene match. This CDR3 has 14 residues. CDR3 nucleotides: TGTGCCAGCAGCCCGGGACAGGGGAGTGAAAAACTGTTTTTT. It translates to CASSPGQGSEKLFF.

Only one count was recorded for this clone. The rearrangement joins TRBV5-4 to TRBJ2-7; D is unclear. Germline V gives CDR1 SGHNT, CDR2 YYREEE (reference sequence). CDR3 length equals 15 residues. The V gene lost 4 bases and the J gene lost 1 base, with 15 bases spanning the gap. The CDR3 here is CASSPSVLLSYEQYF. The CDR3 coding sequence is TGTGCCAGCAGCCCCTCCGTACTCCTATCCTACGAGCAGTACTTC. The complete variable domain, with remaining parts taken from reference TRBV5-4 and TRBJ2-7, reads ETGVTQSPTHLIKTRGQQVTLRCSSQSGHNTVSWYQQALGQGPQFIFQYYREEENGRGNFPPRFSGLQFPNYSSELNVNALELDDSALYLCASSPSVLLSYEQYFGPGTRLTVT.